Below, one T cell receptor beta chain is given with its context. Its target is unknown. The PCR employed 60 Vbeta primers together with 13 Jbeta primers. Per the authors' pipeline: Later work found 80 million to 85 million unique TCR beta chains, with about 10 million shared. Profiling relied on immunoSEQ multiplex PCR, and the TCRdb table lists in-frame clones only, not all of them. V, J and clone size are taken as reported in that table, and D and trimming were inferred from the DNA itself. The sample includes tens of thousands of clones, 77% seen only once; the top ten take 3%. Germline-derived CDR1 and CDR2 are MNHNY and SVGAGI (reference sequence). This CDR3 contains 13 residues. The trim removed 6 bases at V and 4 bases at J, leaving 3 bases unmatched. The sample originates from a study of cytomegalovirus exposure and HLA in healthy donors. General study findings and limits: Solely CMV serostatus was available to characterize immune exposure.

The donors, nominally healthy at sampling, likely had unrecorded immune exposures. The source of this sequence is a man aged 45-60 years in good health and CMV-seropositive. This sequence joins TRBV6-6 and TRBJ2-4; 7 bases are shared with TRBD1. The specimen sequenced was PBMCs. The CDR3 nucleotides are TGTGCCAGCAGCTCGGACAGGAAAAACATTCAGTACTTC. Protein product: CASSSDRKNIQYF.